This is a list of T cell receptor beta chains from one sample in a study of T-cell memory formation after mild COVID-19. TCRdb recomputed calls from the 5' RACE reads with MiXCR, one row per CDR3 protein. This sample has approximately 290,000 distinct CDR3 sequences, with approximately 8.4% found just once. The source material was PBMCs or a T cell subset sorted from them (not recorded which). Source of these receptors: a man between 18 and 29 years old who had mild COVID-19 (a few samples of this study predate the infection). Cell type and time point are not known. The CDR3 runs from the conserved cysteine through the conserved F or W.

V gene: TRBV7-2; J gene: TRBJ2-3; CDR3 length: 13; CDR3 protein: CASSLRHPDTQYF
V gene: TRBV15; J gene: TRBJ1-1; CDR3 length: 13; CDR3 protein: CATSRDQGQRAFF
V gene: TRBV29-1; J gene: TRBJ1-1; CDR3 length: 12; CDR3 protein: CSVRLDRGEAFF
V gene: TRBV6-2/TRBV6-3; J gene: TRBJ2-7; CDR3 length: 15; CDR3 protein: CASNLGGTARYEQYF
V gene: TRBV6-5; J gene: TRBJ2-7; CDR3 length: 14; CDR3 protein: CASSYSQGSYEQYF
V gene: TRBV12-3/TRBV12-4; J gene: TRBJ2-1; CDR3 length: 15; CDR3 protein: CASSLVLAGVNEQFF
V gene: TRBV12-3/TRBV12-4; J gene: TRBJ1-5; CDR3 length: 12; CDR3 protein: CASSLAEQPQHF
V gene: TRBV14; J gene: TRBJ2-1; CDR3 length: 15; CDR3 protein: CASSQVGGGPSEQFF
V gene: TRBV4-1; J gene: TRBJ1-6; CDR3 length: 16; CDR3 protein: CASSQEGRGLGSPLHF
V gene: TRBV7-6; J gene: TRBJ1-6; CDR3 length: 14; CDR3 protein: CASSFGVDNSPLHF
V gene: TRBV7-2; J gene: TRBJ2-3; CDR3 length: 17; CDR3 protein: CASSLAGATTTQGTQYF
V gene: TRBV24-1; J gene: TRBJ2-6; CDR3 length: 17; CDR3 protein: CATSEAFGGPGANVLTF
V gene: TRBV9; J gene: TRBJ2-7; CDR3 length: 13; CDR3 protein: CASSVNRLDEQYF
V gene: TRBV12-3/TRBV12-4; J gene: TRBJ1-2; CDR3 length: 16; CDR3 protein: CASNPPNYPGGYGYTF
V gene: TRBV12-3/TRBV12-4; J gene: TRBJ2-7; CDR3 length: 16; CDR3 protein: CASSLWGTGSGYEQYF
V gene: TRBV12-3/TRBV12-4; J gene: TRBJ2-2; CDR3 length: 14; CDR3 protein: CASVRLRNTGELFF
V gene: TRBV11-2; J gene: TRBJ1-1; CDR3 length: 13; CDR3 protein: CASSWTGRTEAFF
V gene: TRBV20-1; J gene: TRBJ2-5; CDR3 length: 14; CDR3 protein: CSATSSLAQETQYF
V gene: TRBV5-1; J gene: TRBJ2-3; CDR3 length: 18; CDR3 protein: CASSPGTSSTRVIDTQYF
V gene: TRBV19; J gene: TRBJ1-5; CDR3 length: 11; CDR3 protein: CASSIGAPQHF
V gene: TRBV6-5; J gene: TRBJ1-2; CDR3 length: 11; CDR3 protein: CASRRTTGYTF
V gene: TRBV27; J gene: TRBJ2-7; CDR3 length: 15; CDR3 protein: CASSSTLGEHYEQYF
V gene: TRBV6-2/TRBV6-3; J gene: TRBJ2-5; CDR3 length: 15; CDR3 protein: CASRPGPSVQETQYF
V gene: TRBV5-6; J gene: TRBJ2-7; CDR3 length: 12; CDR3 protein: CASRKTGYEQYF
V gene: TRBV12-3/TRBV12-4; J gene: TRBJ2-2; CDR3 length: 16; CDR3 protein: CASSPPGGLNTGELFF
V gene: TRBV7-9; J gene: TRBJ2-1; CDR3 length: 9; CDR3 protein: CASTAQPLF
V gene: TRBV4-3; J gene: TRBJ2-5; CDR3 length: 15; CDR3 protein: CASSQDMRGQETQYF
V gene: TRBV4-2; J gene: TRBJ1-4; CDR3 length: 16; CDR3 protein: CASSQGGNWEGEKLFF
V gene: TRBV6-2/TRBV6-3; J gene: TRBJ2-1; CDR3 length: 14; CDR3 protein: CASSYGQGGDEQFF
V gene: TRBV4-3; J gene: TRBJ2-2; CDR3 length: 14; CDR3 protein: CASRSRTGAGELFF
V gene: TRBV18; J gene: TRBJ2-7; CDR3 length: 13; CDR3 protein: CASSRGTPYEQYF
V gene: TRBV30; J gene: TRBJ2-3; CDR3 length: 14; CDR3 protein: CAWSVGGGEDTQYF
V gene: TRBV5-1; J gene: TRBJ1-2; CDR3 length: 18; CDR3 protein: CASSLSGDSGGANYGYTF
V gene: TRBV6-2/TRBV6-3; J gene: TRBJ2-3; CDR3 length: 15; CDR3 protein: CASSSTATGGDTQYF
V gene: TRBV7-9; J gene: TRBJ1-6; CDR3 length: 14; CDR3 protein: CASSFGQGESPLHF
V gene: TRBV7-2; J gene: TRBJ1-1; CDR3 length: 14; CDR3 protein: CASSSAAGRTEAFF
V gene: TRBV20-1; J gene: TRBJ2-1; CDR3 length: 14; CDR3 protein: CSAIWVGSYNEQFF
V gene: TRBV6-6; J gene: TRBJ2-3; CDR3 length: 15; CDR3 protein: CASSYPQQGPDTQYF
V gene: TRBV7-9; J gene: TRBJ1-2; CDR3 length: 15; CDR3 protein: CASSRRDRGSYGYTF
V gene: TRBV7-9; J gene: TRBJ1-1; CDR3 length: 12; CDR3 protein: CASREEGGRAFF
V gene: TRBV6-2/TRBV6-3; J gene: TRBJ1-5; CDR3 length: 16; CDR3 protein: CASSYKAGSSNQPQHF
V gene: TRBV12-3/TRBV12-4; J gene: TRBJ2-2; CDR3 length: 12; CDR3 protein: CASRPYTGELFF